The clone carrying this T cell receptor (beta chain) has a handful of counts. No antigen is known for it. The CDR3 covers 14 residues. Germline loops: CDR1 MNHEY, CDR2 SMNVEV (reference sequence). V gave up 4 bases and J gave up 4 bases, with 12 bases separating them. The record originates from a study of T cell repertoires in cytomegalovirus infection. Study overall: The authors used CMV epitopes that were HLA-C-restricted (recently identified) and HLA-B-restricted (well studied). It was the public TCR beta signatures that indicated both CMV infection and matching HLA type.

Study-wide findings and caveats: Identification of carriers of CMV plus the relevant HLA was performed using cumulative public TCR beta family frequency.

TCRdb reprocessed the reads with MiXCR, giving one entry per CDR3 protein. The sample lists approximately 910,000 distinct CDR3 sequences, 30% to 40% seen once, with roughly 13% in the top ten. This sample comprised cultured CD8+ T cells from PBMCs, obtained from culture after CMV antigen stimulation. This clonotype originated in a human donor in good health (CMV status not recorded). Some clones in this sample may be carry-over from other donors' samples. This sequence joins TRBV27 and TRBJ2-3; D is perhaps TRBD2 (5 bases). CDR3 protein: CASSSPEGPDTQYF. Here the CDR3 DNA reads TGTGCCAGCAGTTCCCCCGAGGGCCCAGATACGCAGTATTTT.